The present T cell receptor beta chain was sequenced within a study of blood T cell repertoires in COVID-19. Study details: The cDNA or gDNA used as material had been derived from T cells, B-cell-depleted T cells, or PBMCs.

Trimming stripped 0 bases from V and 2 bases from J, with 8 bases between. In germline, CDR1 is LGHNA, CDR2 YSLEER. This CDR3 is built from 16 residues. Per the original methods: Scientists estimated how many nucleated cells there were by amplifying reference gene primers. The table came from immunoSEQ multiplex PCR; TCRdb's copy has only in-frame clones and leaves some out. The DNA gave D and trimming, while V, J and clone size come from that table. This table has fewer than 110,000 clones, over 75% appearing once. This clone was picked up one time. The sample consisted of peripheral blood. The TCR comes from a human donor in a cohort sampled during active or convalescent COVID-19. This chain links TRBV4-3 with TRBJ2-6; the D is unclear. The CDR3 DNA sequence: TGCGCCAGCAGCCAAGAGTACGAGGCTGGGGCCAACGTCCTGACTTTC. Its protein product is CASSQEYEAGANVLTF.